The next 26 T cell receptor beta chains were all read from a single sample in a study of OX40 agonist ivuxolimab in advanced cancers. TCRdb's copy holds only in-frame clones and misses some; the assay was immunoSEQ multiplex PCR. Of some 44,000 clones listed, less than 90% are singletons. The source was CD4+ or CD8+ T cells sorted from blood, collected in a trial of the OX40 agonist ivuxolimab. The receptor set was obtained from an adult with an advanced solid tumor such as melanoma, head and neck, liver or kidney cancer.

The gene calls are TRBV5-6 and TRBJ1-4, with D possibly TRBD1 on 6 matching bases. The V and J ends lost 4 bases and 8 bases respectively, with 18 bases between them. The germline gives CDR1 SGHDT, CDR2 YYEEEE. The CDR3 loop spans 15 amino acids. The CDR3 loop is CASSVPGGPEEKLFF. For the CDR3, the DNA is TGTGCCAGCAGCGTACCGGGGGGGCCTGAGGAAAAACTGTTTTTT.

V is TRBV11-2 and J is TRBJ1-3; D uncertain. Per the germline V gene, CDR1 is SGHAT and CDR2 is FQNNGV. With 5 bases removed from V and 7 bases from J, the gap between germline ends came to 12 bases. This CDR3 is 13 amino acids long. The CDR3 reads CASSPHYRNTIYF. The CDR3 DNA reads TGTGCCAGCAGCCCGCATTATCGTAACACCATATATTTT.

The V call is TRBV7-9, the J call TRBJ2-3, with D maybe TRBD2 (6 bases). The V gene's germline CDR1 is SEHNR and CDR2 FQNEAQ (reference sequence). This CDR3 is 13 amino acids long. Trimming stripped 6 bases from V and 6 bases from J, with 13 bases between. CDR3 residues: CASREGMGDTQYF. Written as DNA, the CDR3 is TGTGCCAGCAGGGAGGGAATGGGTGATACGCAGTATTTT.

The gene calls are TRBV5-1 and TRBJ1-1, with a possible D match to TRBD1 (6 bases). The CDR3 consists of 14 residues. V was trimmed by 4 bases and J by 3 bases, leaving 13 bases between them. In germline, CDR1 is SGHRS, CDR2 YFSETQ. The CDR3 DNA follows: TGCGCCAGCAGCGCACAGGGAGTGGACACTGAAGCTTTCTTT. Amino acids: CASSAQGVDTEAFF.

The chain recombines TRBV6-5 with TRBJ1-2; 8 bases match TRBD1. J was trimmed by 8 bases and V by 3 bases; bases with no gene match: 11. Germline assignment: CDR1 MNHEY and CDR2 SVGAGI. The CDR3 has 15 amino acids. The CDR3, as DNA: TGTGCCAGCAGTTATCGCGGACAGGGAGTCCGGGGCTACACCTTC. As protein: CASSYRGQGVRGYTF.

V is TRBV7-9 and J is TRBJ2-3, with TRBD1 matching over 9 bases. J gave up 5 bases and V 4 bases, and 10 bases lay outside the gene matches. CDR3 length: 16 residues. CDR1 is SEHNR, CDR2 FQNEAQ, per germline (reference sequence). The DNA for the CDR3 is TGTGCCAGCAGCTCCCCCCGGGACAGGGAGGGAGATACGCAGTATTTT. This sequence encodes CASSSPRDREGDTQYF.

V is TRBV6-6 and J is TRBJ2-2; 12 bases are a match to TRBD2. The CDR3 runs to 16 residues. Germline CDR1 reads MNHNY; CDR2 reads SVGAGI (reference sequence). V was clipped by 6 bases and J by 5 bases; unmatched bases: 7. In DNA, the CDR3 is TGTGCCAGCAGCCCTTGGGGGACTAGCGGGACCGGGGAGCTGTTTTTT. Translation: CASSPWGTSGTGELFF.

The rearrangement joins TRBV2 to TRBJ1-1, with no clear D. The CDR3 runs 12 residues. V was clipped by 4 bases and J by 2 bases, with 5 bases between them. Germline CDR1 and CDR2: SNHLY and FYNNEI. The CDR3 nucleotides read TGTGCCAGCAGTGTGGAAAACACTGAAGCTTTCTTT. Protein: CASSVENTEAFF.

The genes are TRBV7-3 and TRBJ2-1, with 9 nucleotides matching TRBD2. V trimming: 1 base; J trimming: 7 bases; junction bases outside the gene matches: 8. Germline-derived CDR1 and CDR2 are SGHTA and FQGTGA. The CDR3 loop spans 16 amino acids. The CDR3 here is CASSLSGRAAVNEQFF. The DNA for the CDR3 is TGTGCCAGCAGCTTAAGCGGGAGGGCCGCTGTGAATGAGCAGTTCTTC.

V and J are TRBV18 and TRBJ1-1, with 7 bases identical to TRBD1. CDR1 KGHSH and CDR2 LQKENI come from the germline V gene. The ends lost 8 bases at V and 7 bases at J; junction bases unmatched: 4. The CDR3 totals 11 residues. CDR3 nucleotide sequence: TGTGCCAGCCACCGGGACAGTGAAGCTTTCTTT. Translated, it gives CASHRDSEAFF.

The chain joins TRBV7-9 to TRBJ1-1; D not resolved. The CDR3 sequence is 13 residues long. The germline V gene has CDR1 SEHNR and CDR2 FQNEAQ (reference sequence). The V end was cut by 2 bases, the J end by 12 bases, with 16 bases between. The CDR3 nucleotides are TGTGCCAGCAGCTTAAGAGGTATATCCCCGACTTTCTTT. It is translated as CASSLRGISPTFF.

CDR3 sequence reads: CASSRTANYGYTF. The DNA of the CDR3 is TGTGCCAGCAGTCGGACAGCTAACTATGGCTACACCTTC. The V gene is TRBV28, the J gene TRBJ1-2; D perhaps matches TRBD1 (6 bases). V lost 5 bases and J 0 bases, leaving 7 bases between the germline ends. This CDR3 region has 13 residues. Germline values: CDR1 MDHEN, CDR2 SYDVKM.

CDR3 in amino acids: CASSWGVGSRQETQYF. The CDR3 DNA reads TGCGCCAGCAGCTGGGGGGTCGGGAGTAGACAAGAGACCCAGTACTTC. The J gene is TRBJ2-5, the V gene TRBV5-1, with D possibly matching TRBD2 (6 bases). Trimming left V 3 bases short and J 2 bases short, with 17 bases between. CDR1 is SGHRS, CDR2 YFSETQ, per germline. The CDR3 loop spans 16 amino acids.

The genes are TRBV11-2 and TRBJ2-5; D unclear. The CDR3 is made up of 12 amino acids. The V gene lost 9 bases and the J gene lost 5 bases, with 13 bases spanning the gap. The germline V gene encodes CDR1 SGHAT and CDR2 FQNNGV. CDR3 protein: CASRSGSETQYF. As DNA, the CDR3 is TGTGCCAGTCGATCAGGTTCGGAGACCCAGTACTTC. Filled out from reference TRBV11-2 and TRBJ2-5, the complete variable domain reads EAGVAQSPRYKIIEKRQSVAFWCNPISGHATLYWYQQILGQGPKLLIQFQNNGVVDDSQLPKDRFSAERLKGVDSTLKIQPAKLEDSAVYLCASRSGSETQYFGPGTRLLVL.

The V call is TRBV7-9, the J call TRBJ2-7; 9 bases line up with TRBD2. Germline V gene data show CDR1 as SEHNR and CDR2 as FQNEAQ (reference sequence). This CDR3 has 15 amino acids. Trimming at V came to 4 bases and at J to 5 bases, leaving 9 bases not matched to a gene. The CDR3 reads CASSWAAGGKDEQYF. For the CDR3, the DNA is TGTGCCAGCAGCTGGGCAGCGGGAGGTAAGGACGAGCAGTACTTC.

The J gene is TRBJ2-1, the V gene TRBV30, with D perhaps matching TRBD1 (6 bases). This CDR3 has 12 residues. The germline V and J ends were trimmed by 6 bases and 8 bases, with 14 bases remaining between them. The germline V gene encodes CDR1 GTSNPN and CDR2 SVGIG (reference sequence). The CDR3 protein is CACPRGHYEQFF. Written as DNA, the CDR3 is TGTGCCTGCCCCCGGGGACACTATGAGCAGTTCTTC.

The chain joins TRBV11-1 to TRBJ2-3; D uncertain. Germline V gene lookup returns CDR1 SGHAT and CDR2 FQDESV (reference sequence). The V and J ends lost 1 base and 2 bases respectively, with 16 bases between them. CDR3 length: 17 residues. CDR3 in amino acids: CASSLDRGRSFTDTQYF. CDR3 coding DNA: TGTGCCAGCAGCTTAGATCGCGGCAGAAGCTTCACAGATACGCAGTATTTT.

CDR3 in amino acids: CASSEQGAVRGNTIYF. In DNA form, the CDR3 reads TGTGCCAGCAGTGAACAGGGGGCGGTAAGAGGAAACACCATATATTTT. V usage is TRBV25-1 and J usage is TRBJ1-3, with 8 bases identical to TRBD1. The germline V gene has CDR1 MGHDK and CDR2 SYGVNS. The CDR3 runs 16 residues. The trim removed 2 bases at V and 4 bases at J, leaving 7 bases unmatched.

The chain links TRBV18 to TRBJ2-7; TRBD1 matches at 7 bases. CDR3 length: 12 residues. In germline, CDR1 is KGHSH, CDR2 LQKENI. V shed 3 bases and J 7 bases; nucleotides not matched to a gene: 3. The CDR3 DNA reads as TGTGCCAGCTCACCGGACAGGAGGGAGCAGTACTTC. This gives the protein CASSPDRREQYF.

The chain recombines TRBV7-8 with TRBJ1-2; D may be TRBD1 (5 bases). V gave up 1 base and J gave up 4 bases, with 16 bases separating them. Germline loops: CDR1 SGHVS, CDR2 FQNEAQ. This CDR3 spans 16 amino acids. CDR3 coding DNA: TGTGCCAGCAGCTTAGAGAGACAGTCGAGTGGCTATGGCTACACCTTC. Translated, it gives CASSLERQSSGYGYTF.

This clone was seen a handful of times. The chain has TRBV5-1 and TRBJ1-1; D possibly corresponds to TRBD1 (5 bases). Between the trimmed V and J ends, which lost 2 bases and 4 bases, there was a span of 12 bases. This CDR3 contains 14 residues. Per the germline V gene, CDR1 is SGHRS and CDR2 is YFSETQ. CDR3 in amino acids: CASSFTQGSTEAFF. In nucleotides, the CDR3 is TGCGCCAGCAGCTTCACCCAGGGAAGCACTGAAGCTTTCTTT.

This sequence joins TRBV30 and TRBJ1-1; D gene ambiguous. The CDR3 is made up of 13 amino acids. Germline CDR1 reads GTSNPN; CDR2 reads SVGIG (reference sequence). Trimming cost V 0 bases and J 8 bases, with 13 bases left between them. The CDR3 bases are TGTGCCTGGAGTGTTGGAGGACGGCTCGAAGCTTTCTTT. This gives the protein CAWSVGGRLEAFF.

This clone counts as medium-sized. Additional DNA sequences in this sample encode the identical CDR3. The chain combines TRBV19 with TRBJ1-3; TRBD1 matches 7 bases. The CDR3 consists of 14 residues. Per germline, CDR1 LNHDA and CDR2 SQIVND (reference sequence). V was clipped by 6 bases and J by 4 bases; unmatched bases: 6. In DNA form, the CDR3 reads TGTGCCAGTAGGCCTCCGGGACAGGGAAACACCATATATTTT. It translates to CASRPPGQGNTIYF.

The chain links TRBV5-1 to TRBJ2-2; D ambiguous. CDR1 SGHRS and CDR2 YFSETQ come from the germline V gene. CDR3 length: 14 residues. V dropped 0 bases and J dropped 5 bases, with 8 bases sitting between them. CDR3 in amino acids: CASSLDPSTGELFF. The CDR3 DNA reads as TGCGCCAGCAGCTTGGACCCGAGTACCGGGGAGCTGTTTTTT.

This clone was counted only a few times. The V and J genes are TRBV15 and TRBJ1-2; D perhaps matches TRBD1 (5 bases). Trimming shortened V by 6 bases and J by 3 bases, and 8 bases separated the two germline ends. Germline assignment: CDR1 LNHNV and CDR2 YYDKDF (reference sequence). CDR3 length: 12 amino acids. In nucleotides, the CDR3 is TGTGCCACCAGTCGGGACCACTATGGCTACACCTTC. It specifies CATSRDHYGYTF.

J is TRBJ2-1 and V is TRBV5-5; 7 positions agree with TRBD2. The CDR3 length is 15 residues. V gave up 0 bases and J gave up 6 bases; unmatched junction bases: 6. Germline loops: CDR1 SGHKS, CDR2 YYEKEE (reference sequence). CDR3 sequence: CASSLDGRIGNEQFF. The DNA for the CDR3 is TGTGCCAGCAGCTTGGACGGGAGGATCGGCAATGAGCAGTTCTTC.